This T cell receptor beta chain was captured by sequencing in a study of human T cells and chemical hapten exposure. Looking at the study overall: All patients underwent weekly scalp dosing with diphenylcyclopropenone for the full roughly 25-week study. Patch tests applied 0.01% DPC to the upper back and were scored after 6 days.

General study findings and limits: Counts of expanded TCRs (at PT1) showed a positive correlation with patch test score. There were significantly more large CDR3 similarity clusters among expanded TCRs than among controls.

In its sample, this clonotype was seen a few times. The antigen is undetermined. The time point here: patch test 3, about 24 weeks after DPC sensitization. As for treatment: therapeutic diphenylcyclopropenone sensitization with weekly scalp DPC. MiXCR, run by TCRdb on the RACE reads, gives a single entry per CDR3 protein. The sample lists 210,000 or so distinct CDR3 sequences; more than 20% were seen once. This specimen was whole blood, taken in connection with sensitization to the hapten diphenylcyclopropenone (DPC). The TCR was taken from a woman in her thirties or forties with alopecia areata. Some clones in this sample may be carry-over from other donors' samples.

CDR3 residues: CASSYSFAGDTQYF. For the CDR3, the DNA is TGTGCCAGCAGTTACTCGTTCGCCGGCGATACGCAGTATTTT. The chain employs TRBV6-2 or TRBV6-3 and TRBJ2-3, with unresolved D. With 0 bases removed from V and 6 bases from J, the gap between germline ends came to 10 bases. The V gene's germline CDR1 is MNHEY and CDR2 SVGEGT. CDR3 length: 14 amino acids.